What follows is one T cell receptor beta chain and its context. Antigen: not known. TCR libraries were built from 450 to 650 ng of total RNA by linear amplification. MiXCR was run by TCRdb on the reads, yielding one entry per CDR3 protein. The table shows around 200,000 distinct CDR3 sequences, with 65% to 75% occurring only once. These data come from a study of healthy donors' naive CD4 and CD8 T cells. Study summary: TCR alpha primers covered all functional IMGT alpha gene variants. Whole-study findings and limits: Roughly 13% of CD4/CD8 propensity variance appeared explained by V, J and CDR3 charge.

The CDR3 sequence is 15 residues long. With V trimmed by 2 bases and J by 8 bases, 3 bases remained unmatched. Germline CDR1 and CDR2: MNHEY and SMNVEV (reference sequence). This chain joins TRBV27 and TRBJ2-1; the match to TRBD2 covers 13 bases. The sequence came from a pool of human donors in good health; the sample pools cells from several healthy donors. Sequenced material: naive CD4+ and CD8+ T cells sorted from blood, pooled from several donors. The CDR3 loop is CASSLRLAGGHEQFF. CDR3 coding DNA: TGTGCCAGCAGTTTAAGACTAGCGGGAGGCCATGAGCAGTTCTTC.